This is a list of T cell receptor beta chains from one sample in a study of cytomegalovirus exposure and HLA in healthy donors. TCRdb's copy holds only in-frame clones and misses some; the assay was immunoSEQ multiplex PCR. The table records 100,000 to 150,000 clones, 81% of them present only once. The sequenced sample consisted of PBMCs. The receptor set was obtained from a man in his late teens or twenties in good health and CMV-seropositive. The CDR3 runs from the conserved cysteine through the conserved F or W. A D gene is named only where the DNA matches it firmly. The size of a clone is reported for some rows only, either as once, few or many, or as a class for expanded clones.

CASSLITGMMGNQPQHF TGCGCCAGCAGCCTAATAACAGGGATGATGGGCAATCAGCCCCAGCATTTT TRBV4-1 - - TRBJ1-5
CASSQDARGDIQYF TGCGCCAGCAGCCAAGATGCCAGGGGTGACATTCAGTACTTC TRBV4-3 - - TRBJ2-4
CASSPSGRKETQYF TGTGCCAGCAGCCCCAGCGGGCGCAAAGAGACCCAGTACTTC TRBV7-7 - - TRBJ2-5
CASSLASQGLSYEQYF TGTGCCAGCAGCTTAGCTTCACAGGGCTTGTCCTACGAGCAGTACTTC TRBV7-2 - - TRBJ2-7
CASSEEGQYDQPQHF TGCGCCAGCAGTGAGGAGGGACAGTATGATCAGCCCCAGCATTTT TRBV10-2 - TRBD1 TRBJ1-5
CAISGTYTEAFF TGTGCCATCAGTGGGACATACACTGAAGCTTTCTTT TRBV10-3 - - TRBJ1-1
CASSLSVSTYEQYF TGTGCCAGCAGCTTATCGGTGTCTACTTACGAGCAGTACTTC TRBV7-9 - - TRBJ2-7
CASSAGVRGEQYF TGTGCCAGCAGTGCCGGGGTAAGAGGCGAGCAGTACTTC TRBV2 - - TRBJ2-7
CASSVGQGSREPQHF TGTGCCAGCAGCGTAGGGCAGGGATCTAGGGAGCCCCAGCATTTT TRBV9 - - TRBJ1-5
CASSQEMDGTGDYEQYF TGCGCCAGCAGCCAAGAAATGGACGGGACAGGGGACTACGAGCAGTACTTC TRBV4-3 - TRBD1 TRBJ2-7
CASSTEAGGPYEQYF TGTGCCAGCAGCACCGAAGCGGGGGGCCCCTACGAGCAGTACTTC TRBV9 - TRBD2 TRBJ2-7
CASRLTGVSRGYTF TGTGCCAGCCGGTTGACAGGGGTCTCCCGTGGCTACACCTTC TRBV6-5 once TRBD1 TRBJ1-2
CASSLLTGTGELFF TGCGCCAGCAGCTTGCTGACGGGGACCGGGGAGCTGTTTTTT TRBV5-1 few - TRBJ2-2
CAWSVSGAEQYF TGTGCCTGGAGTGTATCAGGGGCCGAGCAGTACTTC TRBV30 - - TRBJ2-7
CASSLGTEPYNEQFF TGTGCCAGCAGCTTGGGGACAGAGCCCTACAATGAGCAGTTCTTC TRBV5-6 - - TRBJ2-1
CASSVAQGASGYTF TGTGCCAGCAGCGTAGCTCAGGGGGCGAGTGGCTACACCTTC TRBV9 once TRBD1 TRBJ1-2
CASTLSVDSPVKYF TGCGCCAGCACTCTAAGTGTGGACTCACCGGTCAAGTACTTC TRBV4-3 - - TRBJ2-5
CASSSDGSLEFF TGTGCCAGCAGCTCCGACGGGTCCTTGGAGTTCTTC TRBV13 - - TRBJ2-1
CASSYQKEVLAPNF TGTGCCAGCAGCTACCAAAAGGAGGTCCTTGCCCCAAATTTT TRBV14 - - TRBJ1-4
CASSPNRGGLKLFF TGTGCCAGCAGTCCCAACAGGGGCGGCCTGAAACTGTTTTTT TRBV6-5 - TRBD1 TRBJ1-4
CASSRTGTNTEAFF TGTGCCAGCAGCCGGACAGGGACGAACACTGAAGCTTTCTTT TRBV5-4 - TRBD1 TRBJ1-1
CASSYFTDSTNYGYTF TGTGCCAGCAGTTACTTTACTGACAGCACTAACTATGGCTACACCTTC TRBV6-5 - - TRBJ1-2